The 16 T cell receptor beta chains reported below all come from one sample, sequenced in a study of blood T cells in healthy people across ages. The authors ran a second PCR of about 6 to 11 cycles using a sample-barcoded 5' primer and a J-beta primer mix. One entry per CDR3 protein, called by TCRdb with MiXCR from the 5' RACE reads. The data show roughly 800,000 distinct CDR3 sequences, more than 45% seen once. The sequenced sample consisted of blood. These receptors were taken from a man under 40 in good health.

The chain carries TRBV12-3 or TRBV12-4 and TRBJ2-5, with D unclear. The CDR3 has 13 amino acids. Trimming stripped 3 bases from V and 4 bases from J, with 9 bases between. CDR3 residues: CASSLRLPETQYF. CDR3 nucleotides: TGTGCCAGCAGTTTGCGGCTGCCAGAGACCCAGTACTTC.

The V gene is TRBV6-5, the J gene TRBJ2-1; 13 nucleotides align to TRBD2. There are 14 residues in the CDR3. The V and J ends lost 6 bases and 10 bases, in that order; junction bases with no gene match: 6. CDR1 MNHEY and CDR2 SVGAGI come from the germline V gene. CDR3 DNA sequence: TGTGCCAGCAGCCAACTAGCGGGGGGGGGCGAGCAGTTCTTC. As protein: CASSQLAGGGEQFF.

This clonotype was seen once. A junction end diverges from the germline sequence, so it may reflect a read error. The chain recombines TRBV28 with TRBJ2-7, with D perhaps assigned TRBD1 or TRBD2 (5 bases each). The CDR3 is 12 residues long. Germline V gene data show CDR1 as MDHEN and CDR2 as SYDVKM. CDR3 in DNA: TGTGCCAACAGTTCGGGGCTATACGAGCAGTACTTC. As protein: CANSSGLYEQYF.

This clonotype was detected only a few times. The J gene is TRBJ2-1, the V gene TRBV5-1; the D is unclear. Between the trimmed V and J ends, which lost 2 bases and 8 bases, there was a span of 8 bases. The CDR3 loop spans 12 amino acids. CDR1 is SGHRS, CDR2 YFSETQ, per germline. The CDR3 loop is CASSFTGYEQFF. As DNA, the CDR3 is TGCGCCAGCAGCTTCACTGGGTATGAGCAGTTCTTC.

The CDR3 protein is CASSLESGQGAYEQYF. In nucleotides, the CDR3 is TGTGCCAGCAGTTTAGAGTCGGGACAGGGGGCCTACGAGCAGTACTTC. V is TRBV27 and J is TRBJ2-7; 11 bases fit TRBD1. Germline values: CDR1 MNHEY, CDR2 SMNVEV (reference sequence). V lost 2 bases to trimming and J lost 2 bases; unmatched junction nucleotides: 5. The CDR3 has 16 amino acids.

V is TRBV6-5 and J is TRBJ2-7; D not certain. The DNA end lines up better with TRBJ2-5; the J call may be wrong. In germline, CDR1 is MNHEY, CDR2 SVGAGI. This CDR3 region has 14 residues. The CDR3: CASRDPDATETQYF. Here the CDR3 DNA reads TGTGCCAGCAGGGACCCGGACGCCACTGAGACCCAGTACTTC.

The rearrangement uses TRBV5-1 and TRBJ1-1; D perhaps matches TRBD1 (5 bases). V was shortened by 6 bases and J by 4 bases, with 7 bases between the two germline ends. Germline V gene data show CDR1 as SGHRS and CDR2 as YFSETQ. This CDR3 has 11 residues. CDR3 DNA: TGCGCCAGCATGGGGGTCACTGAAGCTTTCTTT. Protein sequence: CASMGVTEAFF.

The chain employs TRBV20-1 and TRBJ1-2; D is uncertain. V was shortened by 5 bases and J by 7 bases, with 5 bases between the two germline ends. Per the germline V gene, CDR1 is DFQATT and CDR2 is SNEGSKA (reference sequence). This CDR3 comprises 9 residues. This chain's CDR3 is CSALPGYTF. The CDR3, as DNA: TGCAGTGCTCTCCCTGGCTACACCTTC.

J is TRBJ1-1 and V is TRBV7-6; D perhaps matches TRBD1 (5 bases). The CDR3 sequence is 14 residues long. Trimming left V 0 bases short and J 4 bases short, with 9 bases between. In germline, CDR1 is SGHVS, CDR2 FNYEAQ. The CDR3 nucleotides read TGTGCCAGCAGCTTAGCAGGGGTCTCCACTGAAGCTTTCTTT. Translating it yields CASSLAGVSTEAFF.

The chain employs TRBV20-1 and TRBJ2-5, with a weak D call TRBD2 (6 bases). CDR1 and CDR2 (germline): DFQATT, SNEGSKA (reference sequence). The V end lost 4 bases, the J end lost 5 bases, and 20 bases lay between the germline ends. The CDR3 runs 15 residues. CDR3 coding DNA: TGCAGTGCTACCGAACGACGCGGGAAGGGGGAGACCCAGTACTTC. It specifies CSATERRGKGETQYF.

This chain uses TRBV9 with TRBJ1-3; D perhaps matches TRBD1 (6 bases). The CDR3 has 16 residues. Germline loops: CDR1 SGDLS, CDR2 YYNGEE. The V and J ends lost 3 bases and 0 bases respectively, with 13 bases between them. The CDR3 is CASSARGQNSGNTIYF. For the CDR3, the DNA is TGTGCCAGCAGCGCCCGGGGACAAAACTCTGGAAACACCATATATTTT.

The chain carries TRBV5-6 and TRBJ2-5, with a tentative D call TRBD2 (7 bases). With 6 bases removed from V and 5 bases from J, the gap between germline ends came to 14 bases. The CDR3 covers 13 residues. Germline assignment: CDR1 SGHDT and CDR2 YYEEEE. The CDR3 nucleotides are TGTGCCAGCACCATAAAGGGGGGGGAGACCCAGTACTTC. Translating it yields CASTIKGGETQYF. Full variable domain (remainder filled in from reference TRBV5-6 and TRBJ2-5): DAGVTQSPTHLIKTRGQQVTLRCSPKSGHDTVSWYQQALGQGPQFIFQYYEEEERQRGNFPDRFSGHQFPNYSSELNVNALLLGDSALYLCASTIKGGETQYFGPGTRLLVL.

The CDR3 DNA is TGTGCCAGCAGCCAACCCTTAGCGACTACCCACAATGAGCAGTTCTTC. Encoded protein: CASSQPLATTHNEQFF. This chain uses TRBV3-1 with TRBJ2-1; D possibly corresponds to TRBD2 (5 bases). V was clipped by 2 bases and J by 5 bases, with 16 bases between them. CDR3 length: 16 amino acids. Per the germline V gene, CDR1 is LGHDT and CDR2 is YNNKEL (reference sequence).

V is TRBV29-1 and J is TRBJ2-3, with D tentatively TRBD1 or TRBD2 (6 bases each). The CDR3 extends over 15 amino acids. Germline CDR1 SQVTM, CDR2 ANQGSEA. V shed 8 bases and J shed 9 bases, with 27 bases lying between them. CDR3: CSIQKGDSGVGTQYF. CDR3 DNA sequence: TGCAGCATCCAAAAGGGGGACTCGGGAGTGGGCACGCAGTATTTT.

This clonotype occurred many times. This chain connects TRBV28 to TRBJ2-5, with D uncertain. The germline gives CDR1 MDHEN, CDR2 SYDVKM. V lost 3 bases and J 1 base, leaving 3 bases between the germline ends. This CDR3 is built from 12 residues. CDR3 nucleotide sequence: TGTGCCAGCAGTTTGCCCCAAGAGACCCAGTACTTC. It is translated as CASSLPQETQYF.

V and J are TRBV20-1 and TRBJ2-5; tentatively, D is TRBD2 (6 bases). The J call could be wrong; TRBJ2-7 is a better fit for the DNA end. The germline gives CDR1 DFQATT, CDR2 SNEGSKA (reference sequence). The CDR3 contains 15 residues. CDR3 sequence (DNA): TGCAGTGCTCTGGGGGGTGGGAGACACTCCTACGAGCAGTACTTC. This sequence encodes CSALGGGRHSYEQYF.